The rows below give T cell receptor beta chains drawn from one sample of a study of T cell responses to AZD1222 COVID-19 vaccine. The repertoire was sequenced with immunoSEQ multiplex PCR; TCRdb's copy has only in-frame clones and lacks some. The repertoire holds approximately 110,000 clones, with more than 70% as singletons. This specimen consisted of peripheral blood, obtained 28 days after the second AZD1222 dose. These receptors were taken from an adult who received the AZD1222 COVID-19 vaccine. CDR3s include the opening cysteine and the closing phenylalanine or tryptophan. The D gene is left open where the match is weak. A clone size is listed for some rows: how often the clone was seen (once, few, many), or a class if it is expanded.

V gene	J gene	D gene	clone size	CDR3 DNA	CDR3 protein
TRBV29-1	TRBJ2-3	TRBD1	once	TGCAGCGTTGGGGACAGGGGGCTCACAGATACGCAGTATTTT	CSVGDRGLTDTQYF
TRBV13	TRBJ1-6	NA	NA	TGTGCCAGCAGCCCGGACGGGTTAGATTCACCCCTCCACTTT	CASSPDGLDSPLHF
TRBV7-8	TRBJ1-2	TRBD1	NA	TGTGCCAGCAGCTTTGGGCTCAGGGGGCAAGAAGGTGGCTACACCTTC	CASSFGLRGQEGGYTF
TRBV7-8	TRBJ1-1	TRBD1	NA	TGTGCCAGCAGCTTATCCTACAGGGGAGCCCGTGAAGCTTTCTTT	CASSLSYRGAREAFF
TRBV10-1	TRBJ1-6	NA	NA	TGCGCCAGCGATGGTGATGGATCACCCCTCCACTTT	CASDGDGSPLHF
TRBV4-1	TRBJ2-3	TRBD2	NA	TGCGCCCGCAGCCCCCGGGGGGTACCTCAAAGCACAGATACGCAGTATTTT	CARSPRGVPQSTDTQYF
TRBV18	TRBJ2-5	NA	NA	TGTGCCAGCTCACCACCGAACGGCCAAGAGACCCAGTACTTC	CASSPPNGQETQYF
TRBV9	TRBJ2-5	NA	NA	TGTGCCAGCAGCGTAGCTTCTAGGGAGACCCAGTACTTC	CASSVASRETQYF
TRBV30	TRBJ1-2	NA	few	TGTGCCTGGAGTCCCGGACAGGGCTACACCTTC	CAWSPGQGYTF
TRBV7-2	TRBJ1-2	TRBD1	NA	TGTGCCAGCAGCTCGACAGGGGCCCATCGCGGTGATGGCTACACCTTC	CASSSTGAHRGDGYTF
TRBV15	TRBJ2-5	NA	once	TGTGCCACCAGCAGTTGGTCAGACTGGGAGACCCAGTACTTC	CATSSWSDWETQYF
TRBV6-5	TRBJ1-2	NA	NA	TGTGCCAGCAGATTGACGGAGAACTATGGCTACACCTTC	CASRLTENYGYTF
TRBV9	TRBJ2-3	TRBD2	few	TGTGCCAGCAGGCGGGGGAGCAGCACAGATACGCAGTATTTT	CASRRGSSTDTQYF
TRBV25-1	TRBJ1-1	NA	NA	TGTGCCAGCAGTGGGCTGATTTGGAACACTGAAGCTTTCTTT	CASSGLIWNTEAFF
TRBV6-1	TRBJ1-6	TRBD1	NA	TGTGCCAGCATTAAACAGGGGGCTAATTCACCCCTCCACTTT	CASIKQGANSPLHF
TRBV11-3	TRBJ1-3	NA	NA	TGTGCCAGCAGCTTAGGTGGCAGCTCTGGAAACACCATATATTTT	CASSLGGSSGNTIYF